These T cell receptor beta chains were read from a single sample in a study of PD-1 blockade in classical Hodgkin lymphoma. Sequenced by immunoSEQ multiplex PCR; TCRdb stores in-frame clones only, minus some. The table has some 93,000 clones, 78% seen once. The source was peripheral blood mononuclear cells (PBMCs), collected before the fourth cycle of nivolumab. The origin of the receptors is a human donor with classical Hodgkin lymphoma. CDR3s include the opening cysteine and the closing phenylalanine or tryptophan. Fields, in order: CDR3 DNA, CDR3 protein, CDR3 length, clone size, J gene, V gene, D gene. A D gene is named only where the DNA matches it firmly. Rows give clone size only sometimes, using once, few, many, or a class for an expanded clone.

cdr3_nt: TGTGCCAGTAGTGGGGGACCGGAGACCCAGTACTTC
cdr3_aa: CASSGGPETQYF
cdr3_length: 12
clone_size: NA
j_call: TRBJ2-5
v_call: TRBV19
d_call: NA

cdr3_nt: TGTGCCAGCAGCTTTTCCGGGACAGCTCTTAGCTACACCTTC
cdr3_aa: CASSFSGTALSYTF
cdr3_length: 14
clone_size: NA
j_call: TRBJ1-2
v_call: TRBV7-2
d_call: TRBD1

cdr3_nt: TGTGCCAGCAGCCCGGGACAACGGAACACTGAAGCTTTCTTT
cdr3_aa: CASSPGQRNTEAFF
cdr3_length: 14
clone_size: NA
j_call: TRBJ1-1
v_call: TRBV25-1
d_call: NA

cdr3_nt: TGTGCCAGCAGCTTAACCAGACAGGGGAGGGGGGAGACCCAGTACTTC
cdr3_aa: CASSLTRQGRGETQYF
cdr3_length: 16
clone_size: NA
j_call: TRBJ2-5
v_call: TRBV7-3
d_call: NA

cdr3_nt: TGTGCCATCAAAGGACAGGGTAGGACCGGGGAGCTGTTTTTT
cdr3_aa: CAIKGQGRTGELFF
cdr3_length: 14
clone_size: NA
j_call: TRBJ2-2
v_call: TRBV10-3
d_call: TRBD1

cdr3_nt: TGTGCCAGCACTCGAGGGACCGGGGAGCTGTTTTTT
cdr3_aa: CASTRGTGELFF
cdr3_length: 12
clone_size: NA
j_call: TRBJ2-2
v_call: TRBV10-3
d_call: NA

cdr3_nt: TGTGCCAGCAGCTTGGGAGCGGGGGACTATGGCTACACCTTC
cdr3_aa: CASSLGAGDYGYTF
cdr3_length: 14
clone_size: NA
j_call: TRBJ1-2
v_call: TRBV5-6
d_call: NA

cdr3_nt: TGTGCCATCAGATCACAGGCAAACTCCTACGAGCAGTACTTC
cdr3_aa: CAIRSQANSYEQYF
cdr3_length: 14
clone_size: NA
j_call: TRBJ2-7
v_call: TRBV10-3
d_call: NA

cdr3_nt: TGTGCCAGCACTCGAGGGCTCAACACTGAAGCTTTCTTT
cdr3_aa: CASTRGLNTEAFF
cdr3_length: 13
clone_size: NA
j_call: TRBJ1-1
v_call: TRBV2
d_call: NA

cdr3_nt: TGTGCCAGCAGCGGAGAGGCGGGGGACCACGAGCAGTACTTC
cdr3_aa: CASSGEAGDHEQYF
cdr3_length: 14
clone_size: few
j_call: TRBJ2-7
v_call: TRBV21-1
d_call: NA

cdr3_nt: TGTGCCAGTATGGGCAGGACTACAAGTGAGCAGTTCTTC
cdr3_aa: CASMGRTTSEQFF
cdr3_length: 13
clone_size: NA
j_call: TRBJ2-1
v_call: TRBV19
d_call: NA

cdr3_nt: TGTGCCATCACCGACCGAGGCCAAGAGACCCAGTACTTC
cdr3_aa: CAITDRGQETQYF
cdr3_length: 13
clone_size: NA
j_call: TRBJ2-5
v_call: TRBV10-3
d_call: NA

cdr3_nt: TGTGCCAGCAGCTTGCAGGGGGCTGGCTACACCTTC
cdr3_aa: CASSLQGAGYTF
cdr3_length: 12
clone_size: NA
j_call: TRBJ1-2
v_call: TRBV5-4
d_call: TRBD1

cdr3_nt: TGTGCCAGCTCACTTTGGACCCTGGGAGGCCAGAACACCGGGGAGCTGTTTTTT
cdr3_aa: CASSLWTLGGQNTGELFF
cdr3_length: 18
clone_size: NA
j_call: TRBJ2-2
v_call: TRBV18
d_call: NA

cdr3_nt: TGTGCCAGCAGCCTGAGGGGGGGCGACGGCTACACCTTC
cdr3_aa: CASSLRGGDGYTF
cdr3_length: 13
clone_size: NA
j_call: TRBJ1-2
v_call: TRBV7-9
d_call: NA

cdr3_nt: TGTGCCTCAGGGAAGGGGAGAGCTAATGAAAAACTGTTTTTT
cdr3_aa: CASGKGRANEKLFF
cdr3_length: 14
clone_size: NA
j_call: TRBJ1-4
v_call: TRBV10-3
d_call: NA

cdr3_nt: TGTGCCAGCAGTGAAGGGGGAGGGGATGAGCAGTTCTTC
cdr3_aa: CASSEGGGDEQFF
cdr3_length: 13
clone_size: NA
j_call: TRBJ2-1
v_call: TRBV6-1
d_call: TRBD2

cdr3_nt: TGCGCCAGCAGGTTGGCCGACACAGATACGCAGTATTTT
cdr3_aa: CASRLADTDTQYF
cdr3_length: 13
clone_size: NA
j_call: TRBJ2-3
v_call: TRBV10-2
d_call: NA

cdr3_nt: TGTGCCAGCAGTTTCAGCGGAACTAACTATGGCTACACCTTC
cdr3_aa: CASSFSGTNYGYTF
cdr3_length: 14
clone_size: NA
j_call: TRBJ1-2
v_call: TRBV28
d_call: NA

cdr3_nt: TGTGCCAGCAGCTCGACAGGGCCGAGCTCACCCCTCCACTTT
cdr3_aa: CASSSTGPSSPLHF
cdr3_length: 14
clone_size: NA
j_call: TRBJ1-6
v_call: TRBV7-2
d_call: TRBD1

cdr3_nt: TGCGCCAGCAGCCAACCGGGACAGGGGAACTATGGCTACACCTTC
cdr3_aa: CASSQPGQGNYGYTF
cdr3_length: 15
clone_size: NA
j_call: TRBJ1-2
v_call: TRBV4-1
d_call: TRBD1

cdr3_nt: TGCGCCAGCAGCCGTCAGGGGGTTTCCTCTGGAAACACCATATATTTT
cdr3_aa: CASSRQGVSSGNTIYF
cdr3_length: 16
clone_size: few
j_call: TRBJ1-3
v_call: TRBV5-1
d_call: TRBD1